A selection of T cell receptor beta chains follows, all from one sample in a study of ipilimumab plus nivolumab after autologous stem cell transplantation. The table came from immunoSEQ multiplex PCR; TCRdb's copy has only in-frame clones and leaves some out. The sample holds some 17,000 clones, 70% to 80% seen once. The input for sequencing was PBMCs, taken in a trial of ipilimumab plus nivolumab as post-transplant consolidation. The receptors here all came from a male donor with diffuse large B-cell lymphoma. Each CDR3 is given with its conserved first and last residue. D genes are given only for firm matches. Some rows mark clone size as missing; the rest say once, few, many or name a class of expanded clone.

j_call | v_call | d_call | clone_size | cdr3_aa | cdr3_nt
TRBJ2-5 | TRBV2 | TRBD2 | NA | CASTISGGGMIPQYF | TGTGCCAGCACCATTAGCGGGGGGGGTATGATTCCCCAGTACTTC
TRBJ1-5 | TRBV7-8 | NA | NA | CASSPPGNSNQPQHF | TGTGCCAGCAGCCCCCCAGGGAATAGCAATCAGCCCCAGCATTTT
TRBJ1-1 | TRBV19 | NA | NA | CASSMGSGTSYTEAFF | TGTGCCAGTAGTATGGGGTCCGGGACATCATACACTGAAGCTTTCTTT
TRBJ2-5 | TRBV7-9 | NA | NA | CASSPARAGETQYF | TGTGCCAGCAGCCCCGCTCGGGCAGGGGAGACCCAGTACTTC
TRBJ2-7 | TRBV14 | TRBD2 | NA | CASSQLLAGEYEQYF | TGTGCCAGCAGCCAGTTACTAGCGGGGGAATACGAGCAGTACTTC
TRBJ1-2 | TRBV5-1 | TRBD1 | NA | CASRIGQGGGYTF | TGCGCCAGCAGGATAGGACAGGGGGGAGGCTACACCTTC
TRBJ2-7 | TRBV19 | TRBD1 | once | CASSRDGTGFFEQYF | TGTGCCAGTAGTCGAGACGGGACAGGGTTCTTCGAGCAGTACTTC
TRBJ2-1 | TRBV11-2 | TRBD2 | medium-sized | CASRAGTSGDNEQFF | TGTGCCAGCAGAGCCGGGACTAGCGGGGACAATGAGCAGTTCTTC
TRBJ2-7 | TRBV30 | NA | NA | CAWSGNHEQYF | TGTGCCTGGAGCGGGAACCACGAGCAGTACTTC
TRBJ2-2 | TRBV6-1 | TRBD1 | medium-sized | CASRDRDSSGELFF | TGTGCCAGCAGGGACAGGGATAGCTCCGGGGAGCTGTTTTTT
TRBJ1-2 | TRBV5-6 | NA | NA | CASSPLSAQNYGYTF | TGTGCCAGCAGCCCCCTCTCTGCCCAGAACTATGGCTACACCTTC
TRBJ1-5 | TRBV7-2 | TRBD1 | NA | CASSSRPGTGGGQPQHF | TGTGCCAGCAGCTCACGTCCCGGGACAGGGGGAGGCCAGCCCCAGCATTTT
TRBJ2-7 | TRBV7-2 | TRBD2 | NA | CASSLGISGLAYEQYF | TGTGCCAGCAGCTTAGGGATTAGCGGGCTGGCCTACGAGCAGTACTTC
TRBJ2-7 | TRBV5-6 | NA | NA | CASSLLPDTYEQYF | TGTGCCAGCAGCTTGTTGCCAGATACCTACGAGCAGTACTTC
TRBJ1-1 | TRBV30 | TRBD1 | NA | CAWSVPRTGNTEAFF | TGTGCCTGGAGTGTACCACGGACAGGGAACACTGAAGCTTTCTTT
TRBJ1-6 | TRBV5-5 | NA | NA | CASRERGNSPLHF | TGTGCCAGCAGGGAACGGGGAAATTCACCCCTCCACTTT
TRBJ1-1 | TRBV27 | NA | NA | CASSLSRSGWTEAFF | TGTGCCAGCAGTTTATCGCGGTCGGGGTGGACTGAAGCTTTCTTT
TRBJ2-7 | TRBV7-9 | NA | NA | CASSFRSYEQYF | TGTGCCAGCAGCTTTCGATCCTACGAGCAGTACTTC
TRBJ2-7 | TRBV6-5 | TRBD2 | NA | CASSYFSGGPSYEQYF | TGTGCCAGCAGTTATTTCAGCGGGGGACCCTCCTACGAGCAGTACTTC